This record looks at one TCR beta chain sequence and its context. This entry is derived from a study of CD8 T cells in Susac syndrome. Study details: Among the Susac syndrome patients who underwent sequencing, roughly 6 had clinically active disease, while about eight of them were in remission.

It was with random hexamers that about 0.45 to 1 ug RNA was reverse transcribed. Each CDR3 protein gets one entry after TCRdb re-called the immunoSEQ multiplex PCR reads with MiXCR. Among approximately 190,000 distinct CDR3 sequences listed, 95% were seen once. The patients with Susac syndrome satisfied recently defined diagnostic criteria for either definite or probable disease. The V gene lost 5 bases and the J gene lost 0 bases, with 14 bases spanning the gap. Germline V lookup: CDR1 SGHTA, CDR2 FQGNSA. The CDR3 sequence is 17 residues long. Sequenced input: CD4+ T cells from PBMCs. The source is a human donor with Susac syndrome. The chain combines TRBV7-2 with TRBJ2-6, with D perhaps TRBD2 (5 bases). Here the CDR3 DNA reads TGTGCCAGCAGCGCCCGGGGATCAAACTCTGGGGCCAACGTCCTGACTTTC. Protein sequence: CASSARGSNSGANVLTF. The full variable domain, completed using reference TRBV7-2 and TRBJ2-6, is GAGVSQSPSNKVTEKGKDVELRCDPISGHTALYWYRQSLGQGLEFLIYFQGNSAPDKSGLPSDRFSAERTGGSVSTLTIQRTQQEDSAVYLCASSARGSNSGANVLTFGAGSRLTVL.